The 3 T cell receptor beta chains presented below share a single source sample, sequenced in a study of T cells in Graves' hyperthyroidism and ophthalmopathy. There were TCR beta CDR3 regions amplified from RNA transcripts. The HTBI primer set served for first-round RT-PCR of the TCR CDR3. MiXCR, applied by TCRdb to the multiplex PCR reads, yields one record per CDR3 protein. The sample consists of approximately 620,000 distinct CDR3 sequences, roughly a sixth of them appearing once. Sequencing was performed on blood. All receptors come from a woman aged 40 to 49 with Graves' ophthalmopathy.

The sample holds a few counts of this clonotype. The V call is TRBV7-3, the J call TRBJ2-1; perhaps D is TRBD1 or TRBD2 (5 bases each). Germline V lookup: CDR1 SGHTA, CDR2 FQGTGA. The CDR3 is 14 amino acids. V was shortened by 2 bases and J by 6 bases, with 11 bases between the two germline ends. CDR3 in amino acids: CASSLLGPGNEQFF. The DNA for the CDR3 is TGTGCCAGCAGCTTATTGGGACCAGGCAATGAGCAGTTCTTC. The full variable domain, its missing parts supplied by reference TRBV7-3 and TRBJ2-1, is GAGVSQTPSNKVTEKGKYVELRCDPISGHTALYWYRQSLGQGPEFLIYFQGTGAADDSGLPNDRFFAVRPEGSVSTLKIQRTERGDSAVYLCASSLLGPGNEQFFGPGTRLTVL.

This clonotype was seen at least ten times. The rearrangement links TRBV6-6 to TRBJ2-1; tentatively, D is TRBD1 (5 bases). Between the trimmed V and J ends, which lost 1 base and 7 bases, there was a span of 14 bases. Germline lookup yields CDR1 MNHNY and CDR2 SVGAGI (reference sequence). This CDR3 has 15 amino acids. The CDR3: CASSYFGRGDNEQFF. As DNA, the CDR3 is TGTGCCAGCAGTTACTTCGGTAGGGGCGATAATGAGCAGTTCTTC.

CDR3 protein: CASRFGTGRLVQYF. The CDR3, as DNA: TGCGCCAGCAGGTTCGGGACAGGGAGATTAGTTCAGTACTTC. This chain joins TRBV4-1 and TRBJ2-4, with 9 bases fitting TRBD1. The CDR3 covers 14 residues. The V gene end was trimmed by 6 bases and the J gene end by 11 bases; junction bases not matched to a gene: 11. CDR1 is MGHRA and CDR2 is YSYEKL in the germline V gene.